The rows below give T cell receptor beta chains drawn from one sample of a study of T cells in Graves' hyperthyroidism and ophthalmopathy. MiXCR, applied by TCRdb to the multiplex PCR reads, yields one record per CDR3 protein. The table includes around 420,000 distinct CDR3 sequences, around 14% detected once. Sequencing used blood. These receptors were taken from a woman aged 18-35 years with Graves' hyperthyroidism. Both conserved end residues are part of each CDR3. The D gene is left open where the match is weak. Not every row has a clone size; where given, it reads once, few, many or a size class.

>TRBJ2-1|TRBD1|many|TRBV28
CASRPGTGRYNEQFF
TGTGCCAGCAGGCCTGGGACAGGGAGGTACAATGAGCAGTTCTTC
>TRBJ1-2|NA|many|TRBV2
CASSEGTEYGYTF
TGTGCCAGCAGTGAAGGGACAGAGTATGGCTACACCTTC
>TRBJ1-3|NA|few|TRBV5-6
CASSRADSGNTIYF
TGTGCCAGCAGCAGGGCGGACTCTGGAAACACCATATATTTT
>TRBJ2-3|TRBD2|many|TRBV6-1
CASSYLGGSSTDTQYF
TGTGCCAGCAGTTACCTCGGCGGGAGCTCAACAGATACGCAGTATTTT
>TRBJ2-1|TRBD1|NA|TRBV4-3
CASSQAEPQGARGEQFF
TGCGCCAGCAGCCAAGCAGAACCTCAGGGGGCGCGGGGTGAGCAGTTCTTC
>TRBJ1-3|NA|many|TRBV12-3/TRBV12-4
CASSLAGSSGNTIYF
TGTGCCAGCAGTTTAGCCGGCAGCTCTGGAAACACCATATATTTT
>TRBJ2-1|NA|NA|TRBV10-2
CASRGGMYEQFF
TGCGCCAGCAGGGGGGGCATGTATGAGCAGTTCTTC
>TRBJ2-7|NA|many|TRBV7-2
CASSSPDLSSYEQYF
TGTGCCAGCAGCTCCCCGGACTTGAGCTCCTACGAGCAGTACTTC
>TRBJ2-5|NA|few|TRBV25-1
CASSDGGQETQYF
TGTGCCAGCAGCGATGGGGGCCAAGAGACCCAGTACTTC
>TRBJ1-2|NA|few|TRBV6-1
CASSPEGLGGYTF
TGTGCCAGCAGTCCCGAAGGGCTGGGCGGCTACACCTTC
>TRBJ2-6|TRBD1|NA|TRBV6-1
CASSSTGGVGANVLTF
TGTGCCAGCAGTTCTACAGGGGGTGTTGGGGCCAACGTCCTGACTTTC
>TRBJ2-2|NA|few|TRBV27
CASSISWTVNTGELFF
TGTGCCAGCAGTATCTCTTGGACGGTTAACACCGGGGAGCTGTTTTTT
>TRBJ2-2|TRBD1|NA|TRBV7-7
CASSPRQGSGELFF
TGTGCTAGCAGCCCCCGACAGGGATCCGGGGAGCTGTTTTTT
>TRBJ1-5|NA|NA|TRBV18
CASSSGDSDNQPQHF
TGTGCCAGCTCATCGGGGGATTCCGACAATCAGCCCCAGCATTTT
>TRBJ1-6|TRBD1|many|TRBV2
CASSSLQGNNYNSPLHF
TGTGCCAGCAGTTCATTACAGGGGAATAACTATAATTCACCCCTCCACTTT
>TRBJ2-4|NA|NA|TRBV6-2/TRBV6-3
CASSATANLAKNIQYF
TGTGCCAGCAGTGCTACAGCGAATCTAGCCAAAAACATTCAGTACTTC
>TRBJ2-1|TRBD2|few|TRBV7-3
CASSRTSGIDEQFF
TGTGCCAGCAGCCGTACTAGCGGGATCGATGAGCAGTTCTTC
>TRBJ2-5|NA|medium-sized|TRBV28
CASSSPLRLTQETQYF
TGTGCCAGCAGTTCCCCGCTACGGCTAACACAAGAGACCCAGTACTTC
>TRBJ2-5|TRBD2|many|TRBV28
CASSRMTSGRETQYF
TGTGCCAGCAGCCGAATGACTAGCGGGAGGGAGACCCAGTACTTC
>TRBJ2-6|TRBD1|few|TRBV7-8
CASSLSDRGYSGANVLTF
TGTGCCAGCAGCTTATCTGACAGGGGCTACTCTGGGGCCAACGTCCTGACTTTC
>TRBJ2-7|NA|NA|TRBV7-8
CACSLSGSYEQYF
TGTGCCTGCAGCTTATCTGGGTCCTACGAGCAGTACTTC
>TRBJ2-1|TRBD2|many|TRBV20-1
CSARDAGGSDYNEQFF
TGCAGTGCTAGAGATGCGGGGGGGAGCGACTACAATGAGCAGTTCTTC
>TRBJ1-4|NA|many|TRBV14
CASSQVDGGVYEKLFF
TGTGCCAGCAGCCAAGTCGACGGCGGTGTGTATGAAAAACTGTTTTTT
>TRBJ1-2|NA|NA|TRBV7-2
CASSLLRTAANYGYTF
TGTGCCAGCAGCTTACTTAGGACAGCCGCTAACTATGGCTACACCTTC
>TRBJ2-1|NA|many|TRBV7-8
CASSSGPSNEQFF
TGTGCCAGCAGTTCCGGGCCCAGCAATGAGCAGTTCTTC
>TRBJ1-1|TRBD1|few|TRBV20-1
CSARDRDRGTREAFF
TGCAGTGCTAGAGATCGAGACAGGGGGACCCGTGAAGCTTTCTTT
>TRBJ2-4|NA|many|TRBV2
CASSDVDIQYF
TGTGCCAGCAGTGACGTAGACATTCAGTACTTC
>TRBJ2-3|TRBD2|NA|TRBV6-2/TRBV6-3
CASSYSGLAGGDTQYF
TGTGCCAGCAGTTACTCCGGACTAGCGGGAGGAGATACGCAGTATTTT
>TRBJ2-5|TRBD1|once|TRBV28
CASSLGGRGPQETQYF
TGTGCCAGCAGTTTAGGCGGCAGGGGGCCGCAAGAGACCCAGTACTTC
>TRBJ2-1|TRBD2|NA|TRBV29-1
CSVDPVKGSGTSGAHSYNEQFF
TGCAGCGTTGATCCGGTGAAGGGGTCCGGGACTAGCGGGGCCCACTCCTACAATGAGCAGTTCTTC
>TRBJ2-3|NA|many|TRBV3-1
CASSQGPALSTDTQYF
TGTGCCAGCAGCCAGGGTCCCGCGCTCAGCACAGATACGCAGTATTTT
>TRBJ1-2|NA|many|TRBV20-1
CSAPDRNYGYTF
TGCAGTGCCCCGGACAGAAACTATGGCTACACCTTC
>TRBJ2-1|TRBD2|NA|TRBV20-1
CSARGRAGGVHNEQFF
TGCAGTGCTAGAGGTCGGGCGGGAGGCGTCCACAATGAGCAGTTCTTC
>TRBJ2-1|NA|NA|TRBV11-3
CASSIRDDEQFF
TGTGCCAGCAGCATCAGGGACGATGAGCAGTTCTTC
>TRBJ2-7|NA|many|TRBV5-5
CASSFGLRGYEQYF
TGTGCCAGCAGCTTCGGCCTGCGGGGTTACGAGCAGTACTTC
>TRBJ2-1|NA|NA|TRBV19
CASSIARVNEQFF
TGTGCCAGTAGTATAGCCAGGGTAAATGAGCAGTTCTTC
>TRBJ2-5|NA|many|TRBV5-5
CASSLAQPRETQYF
TGTGCCAGCAGCTTGGCCCAGCCGAGGGAGACCCAGTACTTC
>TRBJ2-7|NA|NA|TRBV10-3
CAISGRFSYEQYF
TGTGCCATCAGTGGTAGGTTTTCGTACGAGCAGTACTTC
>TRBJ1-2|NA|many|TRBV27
CASSPAANYGYTF
TGTGCCAGCAGTCCAGCAGCCAACTATGGCTACACCTTC
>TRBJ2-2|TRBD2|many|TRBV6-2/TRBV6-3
CASIPGTSNTGELFF
TGTGCCAGCATCCCCGGGACTAGCAACACCGGGGAGCTGTTTTTT
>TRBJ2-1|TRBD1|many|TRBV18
CASSPPRDSTYNEQFF
TGTGCCAGCTCACCTCCCCGGGACAGTACCTACAATGAGCAGTTCTTC
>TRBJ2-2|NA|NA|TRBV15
CATSGDRRGIKLFF
TGTGCCACCAGCGGAGACAGGAGGGGCATTAAGCTGTTTTTT
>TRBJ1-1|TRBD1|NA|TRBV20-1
CSARTGRGKTEAFF
TGCAGTGCTAGGACAGGGCGAGGAAAAACTGAAGCTTTCTTT
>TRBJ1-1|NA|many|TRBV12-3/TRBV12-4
CASSQQEASEAFF
TGTGCCAGCTCCCAGCAGGAGGCCTCCGAAGCTTTCTTT